Presented here are 2 T cell receptor beta chains from one specimen sequenced in a study of beta chain features in type 1 diabetes. Of the isolated RNA, all was reverse transcribed, and so the sequenced material was expressed TCRB transcripts. Clones were read by immunoSEQ multiplex PCR, and TCRdb kept only the in-frame ones, dropping some. In the table there are about 330,000 clones, approximately 11% of which are singletons. The sequenced sample consisted of naive CD4+ T cells from blood. Receptors originate from a woman aged 30 to 39 in good health.

This clone was detected a few times. The chain joins TRBV19 to TRBJ2-7, with 7 bases that match TRBD1. J was trimmed by 5 bases and V by 3 bases; bases with no gene match: 10. The germline V gene encodes CDR1 LNHDA and CDR2 SQIVND (reference sequence). The CDR3 has 15 residues. CDR3 protein: CASSISVTGLDEQYF. CDR3 bases: TGTGCCAGTAGTATCTCCGTGACAGGGCTCGACGAGCAGTACTTC.

The chain carries TRBV5-1 and TRBJ1-1; 10 positions match TRBD1. Per germline, CDR1 SGHRS and CDR2 YFSETQ. The CDR3 is 16 residues long. The V gene end was trimmed by 6 bases and the J gene end by 4 bases; junction bases not matched to a gene: 12. The CDR3 region has the DNA TGCGCCAGCACCCCGGTGGGGACAGGGGTGGCCACTGAAGCTTTCTTT. This gives the protein CASTPVGTGVATEAFF.